One and the same sample provided the 20 T cell receptor beta chains below, sequenced in a study of blood T cell repertoires in COVID-19. The method was immunoSEQ multiplex PCR; TCRdb's version includes in-frame clones alone and lacks a portion of them. The data show 200,000 to 250,000 clones, 85% seen once. Input material: peripheral blood. The receptors here all came from a man aged 40-49 years with acute or convalescent COVID-19.

This chain uses TRBV4-3 with TRBJ1-6, with 9 bases identical to TRBD1. CDR1 is LGHNA, CDR2 YSLEER, per germline. The CDR3 sequence is 20 residues long. V lost 4 bases and J lost 6; bases outside the gene matches: 19. Written as DNA, the CDR3 is TGCGCCAGCAGCCTACAAGTGAACGGACAGGGGAGGTCCCTTAATTCACCCCTCCACTTT. Its translation: CASSLQVNGQGRSLNSPLHF.

The chain is built from TRBV2 and TRBJ2-3; D ambiguous. The germline V gene encodes CDR1 SNHLY and CDR2 FYNNEI. The germline V and J ends were trimmed by 6 bases and 4 bases, with 14 bases remaining between them. The CDR3 totals 14 residues. CDR3 sequence reads: CASSREQAADTQYF. The DNA of the CDR3 is TGTGCCAGCAGCCGCGAGCAGGCAGCAGATACGCAGTATTTT. Drawing the rest from reference TRBV2 and TRBJ2-3, the complete variable domain is EPEVTQTPSHQVTQMGQEVILRCVPISNHLYFYWYRQILGQKVEFLVSFYNNEISEKSEIFDDQFSVERPDGSNFTLKIRSTKLEDSAMYFCASSREQAADTQYFGPGTRLTVL.

This chain connects TRBV11-2 to TRBJ1-5; 9 bases agree with TRBD1. The CDR3 has 15 amino acids. The V and J ends lost 3 bases and 6 bases, in that order; junction bases with no gene match: 6. Per germline, CDR1 SGHAT and CDR2 FQNNGV. This chain's CDR3 is CASSFGQGMSQPQHF. CDR3 DNA: TGTGCCAGCAGCTTTGGACAGGGGATGAGTCAGCCCCAGCATTTT.

This chain connects TRBV6-1 to TRBJ1-6; possibly TRBD1 for D (6 bases). Germline CDR1 MNHNS, CDR2 SASEGT. V was cut by 2 bases and J by 7 bases, with 9 bases left in between. This CDR3 has 14 residues. CDR3 residues: CASSERTANSPLHF. For the CDR3, the DNA is TGTGCCAGCAGTGAAAGGACAGCGAATTCACCCCTCCACTTT.

The chain recombines TRBV5-1 with TRBJ1-1, with D possibly TRBD1 on 6 matching bases. Trimming shortened V by 3 bases and J by 7 bases, and 13 bases separated the two germline ends. This CDR3 comprises 13 residues. Per the germline V gene, CDR1 is SGHRS and CDR2 is YFSETQ. CDR3 in DNA: TGCGCCAGCAGCTGGGGGGGCCCAAATGAAGCTTTCTTT. Its translation is CASSWGGPNEAFF. Using reference TRBV5-1 and TRBJ1-1 for the parts outside the CDR3, the full variable domain is KAGVTQTPRYLIKTRGQQVTLSCSPISGHRSVSWYQQTPGQGLQFLFEYFSETQRNKGNFPGRFSGRQFSNSRSEMNVSTLELGDSALYLCASSWGGPNEAFFGQGTRLTVV.

The chain carries TRBV6-2 or TRBV6-3 and TRBJ2-7, with 8 bases matching TRBD2. Germline values: CDR1 MNHEY, CDR2 SVGEGT. V shed 2 bases and J 0 bases; nucleotides not matched to a gene: 6. The length of the CDR3 is 16 residues. The CDR3 here is CASSYPAGTSSYEQYF. Written as DNA, the CDR3 is TGTGCCAGCAGTTACCCCGCCGGGACTAGCTCCTACGAGCAGTACTTC.

V usage is TRBV7-9 and J usage is TRBJ2-7; D may be TRBD1 (6 bases). V was shortened by 5 bases and J by 2 bases, with 10 bases between the two germline ends. This CDR3 is built from 13 residues. Germline V gene data show CDR1 as SEHNR and CDR2 as FQNEAQ (reference sequence). In nucleotides, the CDR3 is TGTGCCAGCAGCCTCGGACAGCCCTACGAGCAGTACTTC. It encodes CASSLGQPYEQYF.

The rearrangement links TRBV11-2 to TRBJ2-2; TRBD1 matches 12 bases. The CDR3 has 18 amino acids. With V trimmed by 4 bases and J by 5 bases, 11 bases remained unmatched. The germline CDR1 and CDR2 sequences are SGHAT and FQNNGV. CDR3 in amino acids: CASSSLWDRGQGTGELFF. The CDR3 nucleotides read TGTGCCAGCAGCTCCCTCTGGGACAGGGGGCAGGGAACCGGGGAGCTGTTTTTT.

The chain combines TRBV11-3 with TRBJ1-5; 7 bases agree with TRBD1. V dropped 5 bases and J dropped 5; count of bases not matched to a gene: 12. Germline V gives CDR1 SGHNT, CDR2 YENEEA. The CDR3 length is 16 residues. The CDR3 is CASSLPGRRGHQPQHF. For the CDR3, the DNA is TGTGCCAGCAGCCTCCCCGGGAGAAGGGGGCATCAGCCCCAGCATTTT.

V and J are TRBV21-1 and TRBJ1-2; no DNA check was done on the table's D call, TRBD1. TRBV21-1 is an annotated pseudogene. The CDR3 has 20 residues. CDR3 amino acids: CASSAGRVWDRPTRSYGYTF. The DNA of the CDR3 is TGTGCCAGCAGCGCCGGTCGGGTTTGGGACAGGCCGACTCGATCCTATGGCTACACCTTC.

The gene calls are TRBV27 and TRBJ1-1; tentatively, D is TRBD1 (5 bases). V lost 10 bases, J lost 1 base, and 16 bases lay in between. Germline values: CDR1 MNHEY, CDR2 SMNVEV (reference sequence). This CDR3 is built from 14 residues. The DNA of the CDR3 is TGTGCCACCTCTGGACGCACAGGGAACACTGAAGCTTTCTTT. It is translated as CATSGRTGNTEAFF.

This chain links TRBV2 with TRBJ1-1; a weak D match, TRBD1 (5 bases). The germline CDR1 and CDR2 sequences are SNHLY and FYNNEI. V lost 6 bases to trimming and J lost 4 bases, with 12 bases between them. The CDR3 is 13 amino acids. DNA of the CDR3: TGTGCCAGCAGGGTGAGCGGGGGCACTGAAGCTTTCTTT. Residues: CASRVSGGTEAFF.

The V gene is TRBV24-1, the J gene TRBJ2-1; 9 positions match TRBD2. Germline V gives CDR1 KGHDR, CDR2 SFDVKD. The CDR3 is 13 amino acids. Trimming cost V 5 bases and J 6 bases; bases outside gene matches: 1. The CDR3 here is CATSGAGGNEQFF. In DNA form, the CDR3 reads TGTGCCACCAGTGGAGCGGGGGGCAATGAGCAGTTCTTC.

As DNA, the CDR3 is TGCACCCCACGGGGGTTTCATGGCAAAAACATTCAGTACTTC. The encoded protein is CTPRGFHGKNIQYF. The chain carries TRBV29-1 and TRBJ2-4; maybe TRBD2 (6 bases). Germline V gene sequence: CDR1 SQVTM, CDR2 ANQGSEA. The CDR3 is made up of 14 amino acids.

In this sample, this clone turned up a few times. The chain is built from TRBV7-9 and TRBJ2-5, with 8 bases matching TRBD2. The CDR3 length is 16 residues. Germline CDR1 and CDR2: SEHNR and FQNEAQ (reference sequence). Trimming cost V 5 bases and J 0 bases; bases outside gene matches: 8. CDR3 bases: TGTGCCAGCAGCCTAAGACTAGCGTCGTACCAAGAGACCCAGTACTTC. This encodes CASSLRLASYQETQYF.

This chain joins TRBV2 and TRBJ1-3; the match to TRBD1 covers 7 bases. Germline CDR1 is SNHLY and CDR2 is FYNNEI. The CDR3 has 16 residues. J gave up 4 bases and V 6 bases, and 12 bases lay outside the gene matches. CDR3 residues: CASRGDRSLLGNTIYF. The CDR3, as DNA: TGTGCCAGCAGGGGGGACAGATCTCTGCTCGGAAACACCATATATTTT.

In DNA form, the CDR3 reads TGTGCCAGCAGCCGGATCCGGGACAGGGGATGGACTGAAGCTTTCTTT. It is translated as CASSRIRDRGWTEAFF. The chain is built from TRBV3-1 (or the pseudogene TRBV3-2) and TRBJ1-1; 10 bases match TRBD1. The length of the CDR3 is 16 residues. From germline, CDR1 is LGHDT and CDR2 YNNKEL (reference sequence). J was trimmed by 5 bases and V by 4 bases; bases with no gene match: 10.

The chain recombines TRBV7-3 with TRBJ2-2, with 9 bases identical to TRBD2. The V and J ends lost 6 bases and 7 bases, in that order; junction bases with no gene match: 9. This CDR3 contains 15 residues. Germline V gene sequence: CDR1 SGHTA, CDR2 FQGTGA. For the CDR3, the DNA is TGTGCCAGCAGACCTAGCGGGGTACTAGGCGGGGAGCTGTTTTTT. Its translation: CASRPSGVLGGELFF.

This chain joins TRBV28 and TRBJ1-2; tentative D call: TRBD1 (5 bases). Germline CDR1 and CDR2: MDHEN and SYDVKM. The V end lost 2 bases, the J end lost 8 bases, and 15 bases lay between the germline ends. The length of the CDR3 is 14 residues. The CDR3 reads CASSLSGGARGYTF. CDR3 in DNA: TGTGCCAGCAGTTTAAGCGGCGGGGCGAGGGGCTACACCTTC.

This sequence joins TRBV7-9 and TRBJ1-3; 7 nucleotides line up with TRBD1. The CDR3 spans 15 residues. Trimming took 1 base from V and 4 from J; bases not matched to a gene: 4. Germline V gene lookup returns CDR1 SEHNR and CDR2 FQNEAQ (reference sequence). The CDR3 nucleotides are TGTGCCAGCAGCTTAGGACAGGGCGGAGGAAACACCATATATTTT. It codes for CASSLGQGGGNTIYF.